This TCR beta chain was sequenced for a study of blood T cell repertoires in COVID-19. About the study: Some COVID-19 samples were acute and others convalescent; all came from the United States, Italy and Spain. T cells, B-cell-depleted T cells, or PBMCs provided the cDNA or gDNA that served as material.

Authors' analysis steps: Estimation of nucleated cell counts relied on the amplification of reference gene primers. Profiling relied on immunoSEQ multiplex PCR, and the TCRdb table lists in-frame clones only, not all of them. V and J calls and clone size are those listed in that table; D and trimming were worked out from the DNA. The sample records about 83,000 clones, approximately 86% being singletons. Losses at the gene ends were 2 bases for V and 8 bases for J; bases not matched to a gene: 6. This CDR3 region has 15 residues. The V gene's germline CDR1 is MNHEY and CDR2 SVGAGI. Sequencing input: peripheral blood. The V call is TRBV6-5, the J call TRBJ1-4; 9 nucleotides align to TRBD1. This sequence originates from a woman of 80 years or more in a cohort sampled during active or convalescent COVID-19. The CDR3: CASSYQTGGGEKLFF. In DNA form, the CDR3 reads TGTGCCAGCAGTTACCAGACAGGGGGTGGAGAAAAACTGTTTTTT.